The 15 T cell receptor beta chains below all came from one sample that was sequenced in a study of shared clonotypes between healthy human individuals. Here immunoSEQ multiplex PCR was the method, and the copy in TCRdb shows in-frame clones only, minus some. Here the sample spans some 240,000 clones, 50% to 80% being singletons. Sequencing used memory CD4+ T cells sorted from blood. Noted subset: CD45RA-negative fraction. The source is a man aged 30 to 39 in good health.

This clone appeared a single time. The rearrangement joins TRBV6-5 to TRBJ1-1; D is ambiguous. The CDR3 runs to 15 residues. V was cut by 0 bases and J by 1 base, with 9 bases left in between. Germline V CDR1 and CDR2: MNHEY, SVGAGI. For the CDR3, the DNA is TGTGCCAGCAGTTACTCGAGCACGGGGAACACTGAAGCTTTCTTT. Amino acid sequence: CASSYSSTGNTEAFF.

The sample holds many counts of this clone. The chain employs TRBV7-2 and TRBJ2-5; no definite D call. This CDR3 has 14 residues. The germline gives CDR1 SGHTA, CDR2 FQGNSA. V dropped 1 base and J dropped 4 bases, with 10 bases sitting between them. CDR3 amino acids: CASSLVALVETQYF. The CDR3 DNA reads as TGTGCCAGCAGCTTAGTTGCTTTGGTAGAGACCCAGTACTTC.

V gene TRBV27 combines with J gene TRBJ2-3; D is uncertain. CDR1 MNHEY and CDR2 SMNVEV come from the germline V gene (reference sequence). Deletions cut 6 bases from V and 2 bases from J, with 12 bases between. The CDR3 runs 14 residues. The CDR3 region has the DNA TGTGCCAGCAGACCAAGACACAACACAGATACGCAGTATTTT. It translates to CASRPRHNTDTQYF.

This clone was seen just once. The chain joins TRBV5-1 to TRBJ1-3, with D possibly matching TRBD1 (6 bases). The CDR3 has 17 amino acids. Germline loops: CDR1 SGHRS, CDR2 YFSETQ. Between the trimmed V and J ends, which lost 0 bases and 0 bases, there was a span of 13 bases. The CDR3 sequence: CASSLAGEAYSGNTIYF. The CDR3 DNA is TGCGCCAGCAGCTTGGCAGGGGAAGCCTACTCTGGAAACACCATATATTTT. The full variable domain, with the rest looked up from reference TRBV5-1 and TRBJ1-3, is KAGVTQTPRYLIKTRGQQVTLSCSPISGHRSVSWYQQTPGQGLQFLFEYFSETQRNKGNFPGRFSGRQFSNSRSEMNVSTLELGDSALYLCASSLAGEAYSGNTIYFGEGSWLTVV.

This clone has a handful of counts. This chain joins TRBV2 and TRBJ1-2; 7 bases fit TRBD1. The J segment lost 4 bases and the V segment lost 9 bases, leaving 5 bases of the junction unmatched. This CDR3 is built from 12 residues. The germline CDR1 and CDR2 sequences are SNHLY and FYNNEI. The CDR3 bases are TGTGCCAGTAGGGGGCTTGGCTATGGCTACACCTTC. Its translation is CASRGLGYGYTF.

This sequence joins TRBV7-3 and TRBJ2-4; D might be TRBD1 or TRBD2, each matching 5 bases. This CDR3 is built from 15 residues. The V end lost 8 bases, the J end lost 7 bases, and 21 bases lay between the germline ends. Germline CDR1 SGHTA, CDR2 FQGTGA. Here the CDR3 DNA reads TGTGCCAGCGCACAATCCCGGGGCTACGTGAACATTCAGTACTTC. This codes for CASAQSRGYVNIQYF. The complete variable domain, with remaining parts taken from reference TRBV7-3 and TRBJ2-4, reads GAGVSQTPSNKVTEKGKYVELRCDPISGHTALYWYRQSLGQGPEFLIYFQGTGAADDSGLPNDRFFAVRPEGSVSTLKIQRTERGDSAVYLCASAQSRGYVNIQYFGAGTRLSVL.

The chain uses TRBV7-3 and TRBJ2-1; D tentatively fits TRBD1 or TRBD2 (5 bases each). The germline CDR1 and CDR2 sequences are SGHTA and FQGTGA. The length of the CDR3 is 14 residues. The germline V and J ends were trimmed by 6 bases and 11 bases, with 20 bases remaining between them. The CDR3 coding sequence is TGTGCCAGCAGTGCTACCCCCGAACCGGGACAGCAGTTCTTC. Protein product: CASSATPEPGQQFF.

This chain links TRBV27 with TRBJ2-2; D not certain. Trimming pared 5 bases from V and 4 bases from J, leaving 11 bases between. CDR3 length equals 14 residues. Germline V gene data show CDR1 as MNHEY and CDR2 as SMNVEV (reference sequence). The CDR3 loop is CASSELSGTGELFF. In DNA, the CDR3 is TGTGCCAGCAGTGAACTCTCGGGCACCGGGGAGCTGTTTTTT.

The chain recombines TRBV18 with TRBJ1-1; TRBD1 might be the D (6 bases). V was trimmed by 2 bases and J by 0 bases, leaving 13 bases between them. CDR3 length equals 16 residues. The germline V gene has CDR1 KGHSH and CDR2 LQKENI. CDR3: CASSPNPGAMNTEAFF. The CDR3 DNA follows: TGTGCCAGCTCACCAAATCCGGGGGCGATGAACACTGAAGCTTTCTTT.

The chain has TRBV11-2 and TRBJ1-2; D is ambiguous. The CDR3 contains 13 residues. The V end lost 4 bases, the J end lost 4 bases, and 10 bases lay between the germline ends. In germline, CDR1 is SGHAT, CDR2 FQNNGV. CDR3 DNA sequence: TGTGCCAGCAGCTATGCACAGATCTATGGCTACACCTTC. It encodes CASSYAQIYGYTF.

The rearrangement links TRBV10-3 to TRBJ1-1; 9 bases match TRBD1. Germline V gives CDR1 ENHRY, CDR2 SYGVKD. CDR3 length equals 14 residues. J was trimmed by 3 bases and V by 4 bases; bases with no gene match: 3. Written as DNA, the CDR3 is TGTGCCATCAGTGGGGACAGGGTCGACACTGAAGCTTTCTTT. Translated, it gives CAISGDRVDTEAFF.

This clone has only a few counts. The CDR3 loop reads CASSPRTQSYGYTF. DNA of the CDR3: TGTGCCAGTAGCCCCCGAACTCAGAGCTATGGCTACACCTTC. The J gene is TRBJ1-2, the V gene TRBV19; no definite D call. The CDR3 loop spans 14 amino acids. Trimming took 6 bases from V and 4 from J, leaving 15 bases between them. Germline V CDR1 and CDR2: LNHDA, SQIVND (reference sequence).

The chain recombines TRBV9 with TRBJ2-1; D may correspond to TRBD1 or TRBD2 (5 bases each). The CDR3 covers 14 residues. Trimming pared 3 bases from V and 0 bases from J, leaving 7 bases between. Germline V lookup: CDR1 SGDLS, CDR2 YYNGEE. CDR3 amino acids: CASSGGSSYNEQFF. The CDR3 DNA is TGTGCCAGCAGCGGGGGGAGCTCCTACAATGAGCAGTTCTTC.

The V call is TRBV11-2, the J call TRBJ1-4; D is unclear. CDR3 length: 16 amino acids. V lost 5 bases and J 0 bases, leaving 13 bases between the germline ends. Germline V gene data show CDR1 as SGHAT and CDR2 as FQNNGV. Here the CDR3 reads CASSKTVSSTNEKLFF. In DNA, the CDR3 is TGTGCCAGCAGCAAAACAGTATCCTCAACTAATGAAAAACTGTTTTTT.

The count of this clone is one. This chain uses TRBV5-4 with TRBJ1-1; 7 bases are a match to TRBD1. V shed 1 base, J shed 1 base, and the junction held 10 bases outside the gene matches. Per germline, CDR1 SGHNT and CDR2 YYREEE (reference sequence). The CDR3 totals 17 residues. Here the CDR3 reads CASSLFIGGQWNTEAFF. In nucleotides, the CDR3 is TGTGCCAGCAGCTTGTTCATCGGGGGACAGTGGAACACTGAAGCTTTCTTT.